This entry concerns a single T cell receptor (beta chain). The CDR3 runs 14 residues. Per the germline V gene, CDR1 is LGHNA and CDR2 is YNFKEQ. Between the trimmed V and J ends, which lost 1 base and 10 bases, there was a span of 16 bases. Authors' processing steps: Reference gene primers were amplified, and this amplification served to estimate nucleated cell counts. TCRdb's copy holds only in-frame clones and misses some; the assay was immunoSEQ multiplex PCR. That table is the source of V, J and clone size, and D and trimming were worked out from the DNA. Among tens of thousands of clones listed, roughly 77% were seen once. This sample is drawn from a study of blood T cell repertoires in COVID-19.

The V call is TRBV4-2, the J call TRBJ1-1; maybe TRBD1 (6 bases). Sample: peripheral blood. The origin of this receptor is a human donor in a cohort sampled during active COVID-19. CDR3: CASSQAPGDFVAFF. The CDR3 DNA is TGTGCCAGCAGCCAAGCCCCAGGGGATTTCGTAGCTTTCTTT.